This paragraph covers one T cell receptor (beta chain) sequence. The junction does not match germline at one end; this may be a read error. The record originates from a study of cytomegalovirus exposure and HLA in healthy donors. On the study more broadly: Early on, a data release was issued that held about 85 million unique TCRs from HLA-typed donors.

The CDR3 length is 15 residues. Germline assignment: CDR1 MGHDK and CDR2 SYGVNS. The PCR employed 60 Vbeta primers together with 13 Jbeta primers. The data were produced by immunoSEQ multiplex PCR, yet TCRdb's version contains in-frame clones alone and is incomplete. This sample has more than 150,000 clones; around 83% occur once, and the top ten carry roughly 1.6%. Sequences were obtained from PBMCs. This TCR derives from a man in his forties or fifties in good health and CMV-seronegative. The rearrangement joins TRBV25-1 to TRBJ1-1, with a possible D match to TRBD1 (5 bases). CDR3 region: CASSEPGRVRVEPFF. As DNA, the CDR3 is TGTGCCAGCAGTGAACCTGGCAGGGTACGGGTTGAACCTTTCTTT.